Sequencing of this T cell receptor (beta chain) was carried out in a study of blood T cell repertoires in COVID-19. Study overall: Collection of acute and convalescent COVID-19 samples took place in the United States, Italy and Spain. PBMCs, B-cell-depleted T cells, or T cells provided the cDNA or gDNA that made up the material.

The CDR3 has 16 amino acids. Germline V lookup: CDR1 SGHKS, CDR2 YYEKEE (reference sequence). The J segment lost 5 bases and the V segment lost 2 bases, leaving 7 bases of the junction unmatched. Original analysis: How many nucleated cells were present was estimated from reference gene primer amplification. The assay was immunoSEQ multiplex PCR, and TCRdb's table has in-frame clones only and misses some. The V and J calls and clone size are taken from that table; D and trimming were inferred from the DNA. This sample has 150,000 or so clones, with about nine tenths found just once. The rearrangement joins TRBV5-5 to TRBJ2-3, with 11 nucleotides matching TRBD2. Sequenced: peripheral blood. The sequence came from a human donor in a cohort sampled during active COVID-19. The CDR3 is CASSFDRLAGLDTQYF. The CDR3 nucleotides are TGTGCCAGCAGCTTCGACCGACTAGCGGGGTTAGATACGCAGTATTTT. Looking up the rest from reference TRBV5-5 and TRBJ2-3 gives the full variable domain: DAGVTQSPTHLIKTRGQQVTLRCSPISGHKSVSWYQQVLGQGPQFIFQYYEKEERGRGNFPDRFSARQFPNYSSELNVNALLLGDSALYLCASSFDRLAGLDTQYFGPGTRLTVL.